What follows describes a single T cell receptor (beta chain). Its antigen is as yet unknown. This may come from a read error, since a much larger clone is one base off. The source material, RNA transcripts, was used to amplify TCR beta CDR3 regions. Researchers ran a first-round RT-PCR on the TCR CDR3 using the HTBI primer set. From the multiplex PCR reads, TCRdb called clonotypes with MiXCR, one entry per CDR3 protein. The sample consists of around 700,000 distinct CDR3 sequences, roughly a sixth of them appearing once. The source of the sample is a study of T cells in Graves' hyperthyroidism and ophthalmopathy. Study results and limitations: Among clonotypes expanded in thyroid above 0.001, most were also found in blood.

Germline CDR1 and CDR2: SGHKS and YYEKEE (reference sequence). This CDR3 comprises 16 residues. V shed 1 base and J 5 bases; nucleotides not matched to a gene: 11. The sample taken for sequencing was blood. The V and J genes are TRBV5-5 and TRBJ2-5; 7 bases align to TRBD1. This receptor was identified in a woman aged 50 to 65 with Graves' hyperthyroidism that later progressed to Graves' ophthalmopathy. This CDR3 reads CASSLSDRDYGETQYF. The CDR3 region has the DNA TGTGCCAGCAGCTTGTCCGACAGGGATTATGGGGAGACCCAGTACTTC. Full variable domain (outside the CDR3, taken from reference TRBV5-5 and TRBJ2-5): DAGVTQSPTHLIKTRGQQVTLRCSPISGHKSVSWYQQVLGQGPQFIFQYYEKEERGRGNFPDRFSARQFPNYSSELNVNALLLGDSALYLCASSLSDRDYGETQYFGPGTRLLVL.